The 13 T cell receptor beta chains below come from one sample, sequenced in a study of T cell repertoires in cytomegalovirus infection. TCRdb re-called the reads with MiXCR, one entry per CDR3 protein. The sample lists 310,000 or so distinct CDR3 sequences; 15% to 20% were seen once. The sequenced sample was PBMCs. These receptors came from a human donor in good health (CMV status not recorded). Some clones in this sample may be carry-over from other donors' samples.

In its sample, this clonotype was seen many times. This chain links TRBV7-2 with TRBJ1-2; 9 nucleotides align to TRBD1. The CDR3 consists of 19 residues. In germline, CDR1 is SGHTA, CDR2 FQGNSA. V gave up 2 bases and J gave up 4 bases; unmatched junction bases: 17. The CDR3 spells CASSLNRDRVFRGSYGYTF. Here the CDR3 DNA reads TGTGCCAGCAGCTTAAACCGGGACAGGGTTTTCCGGGGGTCCTATGGCTACACCTTC.

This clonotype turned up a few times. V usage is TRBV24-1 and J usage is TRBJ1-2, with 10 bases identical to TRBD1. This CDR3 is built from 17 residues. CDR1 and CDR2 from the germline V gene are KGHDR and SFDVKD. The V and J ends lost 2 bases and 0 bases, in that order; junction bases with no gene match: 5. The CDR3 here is CATSDSTGGTTNYGYTF. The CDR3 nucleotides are TGTGCCACCAGTGATTCGACAGGGGGCACAACTAACTATGGCTACACCTTC.

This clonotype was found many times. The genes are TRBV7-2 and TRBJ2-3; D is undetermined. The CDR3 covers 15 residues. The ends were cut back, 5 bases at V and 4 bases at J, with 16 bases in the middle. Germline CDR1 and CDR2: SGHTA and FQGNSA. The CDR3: CASSPQRGGPDTQYF. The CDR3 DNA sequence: TGTGCCAGCAGCCCCCAGAGAGGTGGTCCAGATACGCAGTATTTT. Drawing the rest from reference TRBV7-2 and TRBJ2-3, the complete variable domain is GAGVSQSPSNKVTEKGKDVELRCDPISGHTALYWYRQSLGQGLEFLIYFQGNSAPDKSGLPSDRFSAERTGGSVSTLTIQRTQQEDSAVYLCASSPQRGGPDTQYFGPGTRLTVL.

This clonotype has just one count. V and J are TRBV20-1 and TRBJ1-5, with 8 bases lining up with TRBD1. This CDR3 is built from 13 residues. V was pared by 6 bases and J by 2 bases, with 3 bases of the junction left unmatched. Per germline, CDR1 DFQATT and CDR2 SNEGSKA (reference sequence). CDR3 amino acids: CSAQGAGNQPQHF. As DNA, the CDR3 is TGCAGTGCCCAGGGGGCTGGCAATCAGCCCCAGCATTTT.

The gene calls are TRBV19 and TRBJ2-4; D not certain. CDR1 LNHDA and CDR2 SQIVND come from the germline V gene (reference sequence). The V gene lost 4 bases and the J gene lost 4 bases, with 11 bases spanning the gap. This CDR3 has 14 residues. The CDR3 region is CASSTPGLKNIQYF. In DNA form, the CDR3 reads TGTGCCAGTAGTACCCCAGGTCTTAAAAACATTCAGTACTTC.

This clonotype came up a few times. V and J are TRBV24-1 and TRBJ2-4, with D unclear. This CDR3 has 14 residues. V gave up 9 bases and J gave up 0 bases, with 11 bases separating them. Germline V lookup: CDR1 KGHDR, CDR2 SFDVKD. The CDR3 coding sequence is TGTGCCACCCGAGGCCATCTAGCCAAAAACATTCAGTACTTC. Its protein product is CATRGHLAKNIQYF.

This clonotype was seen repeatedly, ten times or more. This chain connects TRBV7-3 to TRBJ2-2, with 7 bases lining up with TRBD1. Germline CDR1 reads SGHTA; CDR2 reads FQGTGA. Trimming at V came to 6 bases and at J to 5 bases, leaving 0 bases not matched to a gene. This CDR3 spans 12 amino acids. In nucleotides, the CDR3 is TGTGCCAGCAGACAGGGGACCGGGGAGCTGTTTTTT. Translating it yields CASRQGTGELFF.

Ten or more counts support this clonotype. For the CDR3, the DNA is TGTGCCAGCAGCTTAGGGGAGGGGGGCCGCACATCACAGTACTTC. Protein sequence: CASSLGEGGRTSQYF. The chain links TRBV7-2 to TRBJ2-5; tentative D call: TRBD2 (7 bases). There are 15 residues in the CDR3. The ends were cut back, 1 base at V and 11 bases at J, with 20 bases in the middle. Germline lookup yields CDR1 SGHTA and CDR2 FQGNSA.

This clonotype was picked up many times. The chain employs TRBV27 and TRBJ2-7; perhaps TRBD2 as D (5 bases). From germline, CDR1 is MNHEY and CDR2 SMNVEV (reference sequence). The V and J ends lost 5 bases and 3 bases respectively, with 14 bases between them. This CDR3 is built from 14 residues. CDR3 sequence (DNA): TGTGCCAGCAGTCGGACTGCCATAGTCTACGAGCAGTACTTC. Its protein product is CASSRTAIVYEQYF.

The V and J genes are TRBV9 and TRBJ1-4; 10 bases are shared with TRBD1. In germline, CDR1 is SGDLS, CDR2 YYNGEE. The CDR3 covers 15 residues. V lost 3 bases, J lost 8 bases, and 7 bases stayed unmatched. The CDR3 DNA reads TGTGCCAGCAGCGCCTCCGGGACAGGGGACGAAAAACTGTTTTTT. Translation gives CASSASGTGDEKLFF.

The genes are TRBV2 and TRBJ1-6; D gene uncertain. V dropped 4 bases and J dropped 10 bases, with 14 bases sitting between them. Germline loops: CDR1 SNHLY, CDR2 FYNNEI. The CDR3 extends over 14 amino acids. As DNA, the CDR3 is TGTGCCAGCAGTGTCACCCCCACGGGATCACCCCTCCACTTT. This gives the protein CASSVTPTGSPLHF.

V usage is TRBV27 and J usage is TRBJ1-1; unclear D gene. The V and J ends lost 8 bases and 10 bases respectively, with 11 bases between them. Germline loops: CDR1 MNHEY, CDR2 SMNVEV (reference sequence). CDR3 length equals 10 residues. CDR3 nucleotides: TGTGCCAGCGGACCCCATCTAGCTTTCTTT. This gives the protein CASGPHLAFF.

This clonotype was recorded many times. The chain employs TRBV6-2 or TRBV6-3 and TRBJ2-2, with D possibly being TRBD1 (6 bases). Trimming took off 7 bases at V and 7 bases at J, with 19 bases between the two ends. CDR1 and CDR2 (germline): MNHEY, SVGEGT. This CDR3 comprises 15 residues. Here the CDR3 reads CASTPVTGVIGELFF. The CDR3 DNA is TGTGCCAGCACTCCGGTGACAGGTGTGATCGGGGAGCTGTTTTTT.